These T cell receptor beta chains were read from a single sample in a study of cytomegalovirus exposure and HLA in healthy donors. Data came from immunoSEQ multiplex PCR; TCRdb stores just in-frame clones and leaves some out. The repertoire holds under 110,000 clones, roughly 80% seen once, with roughly 4% in the top ten. Material for sequencing was PBMCs. These receptors all stem from a man aged 40-49 years in good health and CMV-seronegative. The conserved cysteine and the conserved F or W are not part of the CDR3 here.

V: TRBV2; CDR3: ASSPGRVSPLH
V: TRBV6-5; CDR3: ASSEGQGYDGYT
V: TRBV6-5; CDR3: ASSFWNRANTGELF
V: TRBV5-1; CDR3: ASSLAGQGNTGELF
V: TRBV2; CDR3: ASRIRGNTEAF
V: TRBV9; CDR3: ASSVDGTDYNEQF
V: TRBV4-3; CDR3: ASSRKTGGYEKLF
V: TRBV5-1; CDR3: ASSLGQGPQY
V: TRBV4-2; CDR3: ASSLGTPGYNEQF
V: TRBV7-9; CDR3: ASSLDRQATAPLH
V: TRBV7-9; CDR3: ASSLAGGDTQY
V: TRBV19; CDR3: ASSLQGLQETQY
V: TRBV14; CDR3: ASSQDRAGFGYT
V: TRBV5-1; CDR3: ASSLISSRQGNTEAF
V: TRBV19; CDR3: ASNAGGPRYGYT
V: TRBV19; CDR3: ASRAGGSNEQY
V: TRBV18; CDR3: ASSYAGLAGVNEQF
V: TRBV11-2; CDR3: ASSPGGTGGNQPQH
V: TRBV11-1; CDR3: ASSQGQGNYNEQF
V: TRBV30; CDR3: AWKGGDYGYT
V: TRBV6-5; CDR3: ASSPPGLVPSF
V: TRBV5-6; CDR3: ASSPRTGYQETQY
V: TRBV9; CDR3: ASSVAAQETQY
V: TRBV19; CDR3: ASRMTSGGAYEQY
V: TRBV19; CDR3: ASSRTGENEKLF